Each of the 6 T cell receptor beta chains below was sequenced from the same sample in a study of T cells and copy number aberrations in small-cell lung cancer. Measured with immunoSEQ multiplex PCR; TCRdb has only the in-frame clones, and not every one. The repertoire consists of over 6,500 clones, with 65% to 90% occurring once and the leading ten covering 3.5% to 5.5%. Sequencing was performed on normal tissue next to the tumor. These TCRs come from a woman aged 45-65 years with small cell lung cancer.

The chain links TRBV6-1 to TRBJ1-2; D is undetermined. Looked up from germline, CDR1 is MNHNS and CDR2 is SASEGT. The length of the CDR3 is 13 residues. V shed 0 bases and J shed 6 bases, with 8 bases lying between them. This CDR3 reads CASSEAGSNGYTF. The CDR3 DNA sequence: TGTGCCAGCAGTGAAGCGGGGTCTAATGGCTACACCTTC.

This clone was detected only once. The chain employs TRBV5-1 and TRBJ1-4; D not resolved. V lost 4 bases and J 0 bases, leaving 7 bases between the germline ends. Per germline, CDR1 SGHRS and CDR2 YFSETQ. The CDR3 runs 14 residues. In DNA form, the CDR3 reads TGCGCCAGCAGCGGCGGAGCAACTAATGAAAAACTGTTTTTT. Translated, it gives CASSGGATNEKLFF.

This clone came up a few times. This chain joins TRBV29-1 and TRBJ2-5; 9 bases are shared with TRBD1. Germline values: CDR1 SQVTM, CDR2 ANQGSEA. V was pared by 7 bases and J by 4 bases, with 4 bases of the junction left unmatched. The CDR3 has 12 amino acids. The CDR3 loop reads CSGGQGRETQYF. The CDR3 DNA sequence: TGCAGCGGCGGACAGGGGCGAGAGACCCAGTACTTC.

The chain combines TRBV2 with TRBJ2-7; possibly TRBD1 for D (5 bases). Trimming removed 6 bases from V and 5 bases from J, with 14 bases in between. The CDR3 spans 13 residues. Per the germline V gene, CDR1 is SNHLY and CDR2 is FYNNEI. Written as DNA, the CDR3 is TGTGCCAGCAGGCCCAGGGTTATCGACGAGCAGTACTTC. Protein product: CASRPRVIDEQYF.

Only one count was recorded for this clone. One end of the junction varies from germline; a read error may be responsible. This sequence joins TRBV7-9 and TRBJ1-3; D not resolved. CDR1 SEHNR and CDR2 FQNEAQ come from the germline V gene (reference sequence). CDR3 length equals 8 residues. CDR3 nucleotides: TGTGCCAGCAGCCCCTCATTGTTT. This encodes CASSPSLF.

This rearrangement joins TRBV5-6 to TRBJ2-7; TRBD2 agrees at 10 bases. Germline CDR1 and CDR2: SGHDT and YYEEEE. V dropped 4 bases and J dropped 2; count of bases not matched to a gene: 9. The CDR3 covers 16 residues. The CDR3 reads CASSTYGLAETYEQYF. DNA for the CDR3: TGTGCCAGCAGCACATATGGACTAGCGGAAACCTACGAGCAGTACTTC.